The source of this TCR beta chain is a study of identical twins. Study-wide results and caveats: An excess of low generation probability was shown by twin-shared out-of-frame alpha sequences.

In the case of this clonotype: Its antigen is currently unknown.

TCRdb called the 5' RACE reads again in MiXCR, with one record for every CDR3 protein. This table holds hundreds of thousands of distinct CDR3 sequences, 5.5% to 6.5% found once. The ends lost 1 base at V and 5 bases at J; junction bases unmatched: 6. Germline CDR1 is DFQATT and CDR2 is SNEGSKA (reference sequence). The CDR3 totals 15 residues. Sequencing was done on a sample of naive T cells sorted from blood. The TCR was taken from a man between 18 and 35 years old in good health. V gene TRBV20-1 combines with J gene TRBJ2-1; 9 bases align to TRBD2. DNA for the CDR3: TGCAGTGCTAGAGCCGCGACTAGCGGCAACAATGAGCAGTTCTTC. Amino acid sequence: CSARAATSGNNEQFF.